The 14 T cell receptor beta chains presented below share a single source sample, sequenced in a study of blood T cell repertoires in COVID-19. Repertoires were generated with immunoSEQ multiplex PCR, while TCRdb's copy carries only in-frame clones and drops some. The sample has fewer than 350,000 clones, 75% to 95% seen once. The sample consisted of peripheral blood. The receptors stem from a woman in her twenties or thirties with COVID-19, enrolled during active disease.

In its sample, this clone was seen a few times. The chain joins TRBV7-2 to TRBJ1-6; the match to TRBD1 covers 9 bases. This CDR3 comprises 17 residues. Trimming removed 5 bases from V and 0 bases from J; junction bases left unmatched: 5. Germline CDR1 and CDR2: SGHTA and FQGNSA. CDR3 sequence (DNA): TGTGCCAGCAGCCCCGGACAGGGGAGCTCCTATAATTCACCCCTCCACTTT. Its translation: CASSPGQGSSYNSPLHF. Full variable domain (remainder filled in from reference TRBV7-2 and TRBJ1-6): GAGVSQSPSNKVTEKGKDVELRCDPISGHTALYWYRQSLGQGLEFLIYFQGNSAPDKSGLPSDRFSAERTGGSVSTLTIQRTQQEDSAVYLCASSPGQGSSYNSPLHFGNGTRLTVT.

The chain has TRBV2 and TRBJ2-2; 10 bases match TRBD2. The ends lost 6 bases at V and 6 bases at J; junction bases unmatched: 4. The CDR3 runs to 14 residues. Germline V gives CDR1 SNHLY, CDR2 FYNNEI. The DNA for the CDR3 is TGTGCCAGCAGATCCGGGACTAGCGCCGGGGAGCTGTTTTTT. Protein product: CASRSGTSAGELFF.

This sequence joins TRBV2 and TRBJ2-4; the D gene is possibly TRBD2 (6 bases). The CDR3 extends over 11 amino acids. Germline lookup yields CDR1 SNHLY and CDR2 FYNNEI. Between the trimmed V and J ends, which lost 8 bases and 6 bases, there was a span of 8 bases. CDR3 amino acids: CASFGGNIQYF. The CDR3 DNA reads as TGTGCCAGCTTCGGGGGAAACATTCAGTACTTC.

The chain carries TRBV27 and TRBJ1-2; weak D call: TRBD1 (6 bases). Germline assignment: CDR1 MNHEY and CDR2 SMNVEV (reference sequence). The CDR3 contains 15 residues. The ends were cut back, 2 bases at V and 0 bases at J, with 10 bases in the middle. For the CDR3, the DNA is TGTGCCAGCAGTTTAGGGGCAGGGGCTAACTATGGCTACACCTTC. Protein product: CASSLGAGANYGYTF.

In this sample, this clone turned up once. The chain joins TRBV28 to TRBJ2-7; possible D gene TRBD1, 6 bases. V shed 5 bases and J shed 4 bases, with 15 bases lying between them. This CDR3 is 14 amino acids long. Germline V gene sequence: CDR1 MDHEN, CDR2 SYDVKM. The CDR3, as DNA: TGTGCCAGCAGTATACGGACAGCCGCTTACGAGCAGTACTTC. Amino acids: CASSIRTAAYEQYF.

This chain's CDR3 is CSVVFGVVSTDTQYF. DNA for the CDR3: TGCAGCGTTGTTTTCGGTGTAGTAAGCACAGATACGCAGTATTTT. The chain employs TRBV29-1 and TRBJ2-3; D not resolved. In germline, CDR1 is SQVTM, CDR2 ANQGSEA. Trimming shortened V by 4 bases and J by 0 bases, and 14 bases separated the two germline ends. CDR3 size: 15 residues.

This chain uses TRBV7-9 with TRBJ2-1, with D tentatively TRBD2 (5 bases). Germline V gives CDR1 SEHNR, CDR2 FQNEAQ (reference sequence). V was pared by 4 bases and J by 6 bases, with 19 bases between. The CDR3 is 16 residues long. CDR3 nucleotide sequence: TGTGCCAGCAGCTCTTGGGTTTTGTCGCGGGTCAATGAGCAGTTCTTC. Amino acids: CASSSWVLSRVNEQFF.

The genes are TRBV7-9 and TRBJ2-1, with 15 positions matching TRBD2. The CDR3 runs 16 residues. With V trimmed by 5 bases and J by 6 bases, 5 bases remained unmatched. Germline V gene lookup returns CDR1 SEHNR and CDR2 FQNEAQ (reference sequence). The CDR3 sequence is CASSQGLAGGSNEQFF. DNA for the CDR3: TGTGCCAGCAGCCAGGGACTAGCGGGAGGCTCCAATGAGCAGTTCTTC.

The CDR3 is CASRGTVDTEAFF. The DNA for the CDR3 is TGTGCCAGCAGGGGGACAGTTGACACTGAAGCTTTCTTT. This sequence joins TRBV6-5 and TRBJ1-1; 7 nucleotides align to TRBD1. CDR1 and CDR2 (germline): MNHEY, SVGAGI. With V trimmed by 6 bases and J by 3 bases, 4 bases remained unmatched. The length of the CDR3 is 13 residues.

The V call is TRBV5-8, the J call TRBJ2-1; D is possibly TRBD1 (5 bases). CDR3 length: 13 residues. V gave up 4 bases and J gave up 10 bases, with 15 bases separating them. CDR1 and CDR2 (germline): SGHTS, YDEGEE. This chain's CDR3 is CASSLVVGREQFF. The CDR3, as DNA: TGTGCCAGCAGCCTCGTCGTGGGGCGGGAGCAGTTCTTC.

The V call is TRBV7-6, the J call TRBJ2-7, with a tentative D call TRBD2 (5 bases). This CDR3 is built from 13 residues. The V and J ends lost 5 bases and 0 bases respectively, with 8 bases between them. Germline V gives CDR1 SGHVS, CDR2 FNYEAQ. CDR3 sequence: CASSRGSSYEQYF. The CDR3 DNA sequence: TGTGCCAGCAGCCGAGGGAGCTCCTACGAGCAGTACTTC.

In regard to this clone: The junction differs from germline at one of its ends, possibly a read error. The chain joins TRBV13 to TRBJ1-4; D not certain. Germline V gene sequence: CDR1 PRHDT, CDR2 FYEKMQ (reference sequence). CDR3 length: 16 amino acids. The CDR3 loop reads CASSLGLAARDEKLFF. CDR3 DNA sequence: TGTGCCAGCAGCCTAGGGTTGGCGGCGCGAGATGAAAAACTGTTTTTT.

The rearrangement uses TRBV28 and TRBJ1-5, with TRBD1 matching 7 bases. Germline V CDR1 and CDR2: MDHEN, SYDVKM. With V trimmed by 2 bases and J by 4 bases, 8 bases remained unmatched. This CDR3 is 16 amino acids long. The CDR3 region is CASSLEGATLNQPQHF. The CDR3, as DNA: TGTGCCAGCAGTTTAGAGGGGGCGACCTTAAATCAGCCCCAGCATTTT.

This chain uses TRBV7-2 with TRBJ2-7, with TRBD2 identical over 12 bases. Germline V gives CDR1 SGHTA, CDR2 FQGNSA. The ends lost 2 bases at V and 0 bases at J; junction bases unmatched: 8. The CDR3 is 18 amino acids. The CDR3 DNA reads as TGTGCCAGCAGCTTAAACCCGCTAGCGGGAGGGAGCTCCTACGAGCAGTACTTC. Residues: CASSLNPLAGGSSYEQYF.